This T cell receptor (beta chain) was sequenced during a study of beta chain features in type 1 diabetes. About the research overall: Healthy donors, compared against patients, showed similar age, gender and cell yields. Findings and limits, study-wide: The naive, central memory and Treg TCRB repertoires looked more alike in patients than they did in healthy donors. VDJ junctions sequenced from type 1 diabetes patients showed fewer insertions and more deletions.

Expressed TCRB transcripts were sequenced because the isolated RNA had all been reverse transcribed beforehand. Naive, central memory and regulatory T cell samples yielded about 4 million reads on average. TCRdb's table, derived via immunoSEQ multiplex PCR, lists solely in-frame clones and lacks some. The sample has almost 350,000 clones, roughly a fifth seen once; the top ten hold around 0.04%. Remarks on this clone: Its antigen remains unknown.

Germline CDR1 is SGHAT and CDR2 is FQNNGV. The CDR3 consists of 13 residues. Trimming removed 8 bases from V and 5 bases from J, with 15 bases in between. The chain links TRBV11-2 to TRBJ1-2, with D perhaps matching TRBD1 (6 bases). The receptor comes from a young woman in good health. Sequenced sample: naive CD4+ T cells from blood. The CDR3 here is CASRPTGQYGYTF. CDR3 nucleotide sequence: TGTGCCAGCCGGCCTACAGGGCAGTATGGCTACACCTTC. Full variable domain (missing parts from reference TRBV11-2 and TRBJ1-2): EAGVAQSPRYKIIEKRQSVAFWCNPISGHATLYWYQQILGQGPKLLIQFQNNGVVDDSQLPKDRFSAERLKGVDSTLKIQPAKLEDSAVYLCASRPTGQYGYTFGSGTRLTVV.